This TCR beta chain was obtained from a study of cytomegalovirus exposure and HLA in healthy donors. The study, taken as a whole, reports: Under in vitro conditions, three CMV-associated chains were confirmed as specific for CMV antigens. Previously analyzed data showed that most TCR beta V segments were productive at a frequency of about 87% or about 30%. CMV serostatus was the only recorded immune exposure for donors.

Remarks on this clone: Its antigen is unknown. This same CDR3 is encoded by further DNA sequences in the sample.

PCR was performed using 60 Vbeta and 13 Jbeta primers. Sequencing was performed with immunoSEQ multiplex PCR; in TCRdb, only in-frame clones are kept and a portion is missing. In the table there are 90,000 or so clones, 80% to 90% of which are singletons. Trimming removed 0 bases from V and 4 bases from J, with 8 bases in between. Germline CDR1 ENHRY, CDR2 SYGVKD. The CDR3 has 14 residues. Sequenced sample: PBMCs. The sequence derives from a man under 40 in good health and CMV-seropositive. The chain joins TRBV10-3 to TRBJ2-3; D call uncertain. The CDR3 bases are TGTGCCATCAGTGAGTCCATTTTCCCAGATACGCAGTATTTT. It translates to CAISESIFPDTQYF.